Reported below is one T cell receptor (beta chain). Antigen unknown. The length of the CDR3 is 12 residues. The V gene's germline CDR1 is SQVTM and CDR2 ANQGSEA. V lost 8 bases and J 0 bases, leaving 10 bases between the germline ends. One entry per CDR3 protein results from TCRdb running MiXCR on the RT-PCR reads. The sample shows 650,000 to 700,000 distinct CDR3 sequences, around a sixth of them seen only once. This sample is part of a study of response to subunit inactivated influenza vaccine. Study-level findings and limits: Authors suggested that a seasonal influenza vaccination recruits few new T cells each time.

The TCR originated in a man in his forties or fifties who received an inactivated influenza vaccine. Sequenced here: PBMCs from blood, sampled 11 to 12 days after vaccination. The J gene is TRBJ1-1, the V gene TRBV29-1; a weak D match, TRBD1 (6 bases). CDR3 sequence reads: CSTRTVNTEAFF. CDR3 nucleotides: TGCAGCACTAGGACAGTGAACACTGAAGCTTTCTTT.